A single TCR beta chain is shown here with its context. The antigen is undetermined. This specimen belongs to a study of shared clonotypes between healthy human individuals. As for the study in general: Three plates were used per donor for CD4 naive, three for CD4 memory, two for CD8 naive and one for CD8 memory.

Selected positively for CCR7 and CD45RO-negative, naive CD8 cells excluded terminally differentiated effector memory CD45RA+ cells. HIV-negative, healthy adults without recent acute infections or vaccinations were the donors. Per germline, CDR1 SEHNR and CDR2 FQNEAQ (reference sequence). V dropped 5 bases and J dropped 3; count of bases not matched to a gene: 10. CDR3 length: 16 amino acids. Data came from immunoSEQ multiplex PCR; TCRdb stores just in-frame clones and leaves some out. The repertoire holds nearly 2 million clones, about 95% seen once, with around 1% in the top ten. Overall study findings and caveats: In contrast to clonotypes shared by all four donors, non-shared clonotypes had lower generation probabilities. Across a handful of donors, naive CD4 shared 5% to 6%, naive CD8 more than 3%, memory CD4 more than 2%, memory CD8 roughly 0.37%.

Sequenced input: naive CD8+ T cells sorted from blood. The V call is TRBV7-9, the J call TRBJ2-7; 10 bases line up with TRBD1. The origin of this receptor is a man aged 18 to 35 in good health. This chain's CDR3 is CASSPRGQGKSYEQYF. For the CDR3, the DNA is TGTGCCAGCAGCCCACGGGGACAGGGGAAGAGCTACGAGCAGTACTTC.